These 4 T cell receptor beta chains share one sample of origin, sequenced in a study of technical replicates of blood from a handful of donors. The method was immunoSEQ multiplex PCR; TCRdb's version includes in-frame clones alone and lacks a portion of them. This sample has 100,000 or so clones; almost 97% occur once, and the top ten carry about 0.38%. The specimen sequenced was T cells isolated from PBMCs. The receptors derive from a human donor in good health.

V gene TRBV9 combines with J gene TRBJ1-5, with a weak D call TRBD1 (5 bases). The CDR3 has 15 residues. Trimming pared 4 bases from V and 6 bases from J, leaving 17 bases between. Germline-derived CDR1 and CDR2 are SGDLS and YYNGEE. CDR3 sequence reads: CASSIGLGGTQPQHF. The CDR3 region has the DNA TGTGCCAGCAGCATAGGGTTGGGGGGTACTCAGCCCCAGCATTTT. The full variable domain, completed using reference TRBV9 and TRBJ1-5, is DSGVTQTPKHLITATGQRVTLRCSPRSGDLSVYWYQQSLDQGLQFLIQYYNGEERAKGNILERFSAQQFPDLHSELNLSSLELGDSALYFCASSIGLGGTQPQHFGDGTRLSIL.

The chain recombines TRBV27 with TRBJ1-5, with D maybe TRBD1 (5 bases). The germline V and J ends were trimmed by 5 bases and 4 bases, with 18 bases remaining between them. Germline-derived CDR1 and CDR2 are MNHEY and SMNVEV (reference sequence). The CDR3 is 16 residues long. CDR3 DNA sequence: TGTGCCAGCAGTCAGGACACCCCTCTTAGGAATCAGCCCCAGCATTTT. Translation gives CASSQDTPLRNQPQHF.

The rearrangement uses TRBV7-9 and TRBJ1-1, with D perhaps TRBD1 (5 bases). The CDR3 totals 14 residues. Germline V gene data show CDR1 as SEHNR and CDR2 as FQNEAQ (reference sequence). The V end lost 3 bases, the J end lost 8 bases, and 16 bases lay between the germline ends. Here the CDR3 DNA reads TGTGCCAGCAGCTTTAATACCATAGACAGAGAAGCTTTCTTT. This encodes CASSFNTIDREAFF.

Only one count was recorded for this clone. The CDR3: CASKSGVEAFF. CDR3 DNA sequence: TGCGCCAGCAAATCAGGCGTCGAGGCTTTCTTT. The V call is TRBV5-1, the J call TRBJ1-1; D is unresolved. Germline CDR1 reads SGHRS; CDR2 reads YFSETQ. The CDR3 is 11 residues long. Trimming removed 6 bases at V and 11 bases at J, with 14 bases between.